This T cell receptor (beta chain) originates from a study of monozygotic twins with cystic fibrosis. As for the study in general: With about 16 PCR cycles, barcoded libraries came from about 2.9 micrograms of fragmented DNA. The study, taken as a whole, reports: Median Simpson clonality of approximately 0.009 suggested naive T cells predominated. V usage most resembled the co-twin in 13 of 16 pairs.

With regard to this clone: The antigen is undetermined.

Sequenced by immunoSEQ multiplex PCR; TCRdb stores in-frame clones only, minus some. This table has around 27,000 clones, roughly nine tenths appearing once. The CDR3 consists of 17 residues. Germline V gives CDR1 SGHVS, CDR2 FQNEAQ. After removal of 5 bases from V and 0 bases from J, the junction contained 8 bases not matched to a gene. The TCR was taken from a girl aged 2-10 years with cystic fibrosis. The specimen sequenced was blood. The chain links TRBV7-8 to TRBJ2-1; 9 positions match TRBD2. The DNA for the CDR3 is TGTGCCAGCAGCCCCCCTAGCGGGACGAGCTCCTACAATGAGCAGTTCTTC. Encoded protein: CASSPPSGTSSYNEQFF.